This T cell receptor beta chain was recovered during a study of T cells in Graves' hyperthyroidism and ophthalmopathy. Study-wide background: It was at initial diagnosis, before any treatment, that peripheral blood was collected.

CDR1 SGHAT and CDR2 FQNNGV come from the germline V gene. CDR3 length: 14 residues. The V segment lost 3 bases and the J segment 3 bases; nucleotides outside the gene matches: 2. Amplified TCR beta CDR3 regions derived from RNA transcripts. The study used the HTBI primer set for a first-round RT-PCR of the TCR CDR3. TCRdb ran MiXCR on the multiplex PCR reads and lists one entry per CDR3 protein. This sample yields about 210,000 distinct CDR3 sequences, of which roughly 17% are seen a single time; approximately 50% belongs to the top ten. The V gene is TRBV11-2, the J gene TRBJ2-7; 10 bases line up with TRBD2. The specimen sequenced was blood. This clonotype was obtained from a man aged 50-59 years with Graves' hyperthyroidism. CDR3 sequence: CASSFSGRLYEQYF. Here the CDR3 DNA reads TGTGCCAGCAGCTTTAGCGGGAGGCTCTACGAGCAGTACTTC.